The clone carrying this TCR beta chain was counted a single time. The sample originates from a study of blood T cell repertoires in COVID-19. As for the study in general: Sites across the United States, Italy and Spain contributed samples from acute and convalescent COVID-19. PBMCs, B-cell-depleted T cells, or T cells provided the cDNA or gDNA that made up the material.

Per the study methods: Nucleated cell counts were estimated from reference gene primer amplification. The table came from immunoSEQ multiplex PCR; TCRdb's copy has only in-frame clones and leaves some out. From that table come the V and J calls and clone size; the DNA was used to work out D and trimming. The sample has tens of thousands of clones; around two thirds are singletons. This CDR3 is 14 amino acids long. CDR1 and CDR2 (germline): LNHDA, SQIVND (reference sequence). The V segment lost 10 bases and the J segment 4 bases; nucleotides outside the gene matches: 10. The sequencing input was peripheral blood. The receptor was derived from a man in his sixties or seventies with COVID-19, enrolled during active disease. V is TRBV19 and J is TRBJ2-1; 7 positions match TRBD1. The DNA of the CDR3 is TGTGCCACCTCGGACAGGCCGTCTTACAATGAGCAGTTCTTC. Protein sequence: CATSDRPSYNEQFF.